A selection of T cell receptor beta chains follows, all from one sample in a study of T cell responses to AZD1222 COVID-19 vaccine. Profiling relied on immunoSEQ multiplex PCR, and the TCRdb table lists in-frame clones only, not all of them. The sample has about 93,000 clones; 80% to 90% are singletons. Sequencing used peripheral blood, obtained on day 0 of AZD1222 vaccination. These receptors all stem from an adult in good health. The CDR3 runs from the conserved cysteine through the conserved F or W. The D gene is left open where the match is weak. Size tells how often a clone was seen (once, few, many) or the class of an expanded clone, and some rows leave it out.

d_call	j_call	v_call	clone_size	cdr3_nt	cdr3_aa
-	TRBJ1-3	TRBV7-9	-	TGTGCCAGCAGCTTAGCGGCCAGCCACTCTGGAAACACCATATATTTT	CASSLAASHSGNTIYF
TRBD2	TRBJ2-3	TRBV10-3	few	TGTGCCATCAAGGGGGAGCGGGGGGGTTTCACAGATACGCAGTATTTT	CAIKGERGGFTDTQYF
-	TRBJ2-7	TRBV27	-	TGTGCCAGCAGAGGCAGGTTCGTTGCCGAGCAGTACTTC	CASRGRFVAEQYF
-	TRBJ1-6	TRBV2	-	TGTGCCAGCAGTGAATCGGTCTATAATTCACCCCTCCACTTT	CASSESVYNSPLHF
-	TRBJ2-3	TRBV9	-	TGTGCCAGCAGCGCCTCCGGGACAACACGCACAGATACGCAGTATTTT	CASSASGTTRTDTQYF
-	TRBJ1-2	TRBV27	-	TGTGCCAGCAGGTATGGGGCAGGACCTAACTATGGCTACACCTTC	CASRYGAGPNYGYTF
-	TRBJ2-3	TRBV5-6	-	TGTGCCAGCAGCCTGGGGGCCGGGTTGGCCTATACGCAGTATTTT	CASSLGAGLAYTQYF
-	TRBJ2-7	TRBV20-1	-	TGCAGTGCCCCAGCGTCCTACGAGCAGTACTTC	CSAPASYEQYF
-	TRBJ2-2	TRBV5-1	-	TGCGCCAGCGGCTCTGGGGCGGCGAACACCGGGGAGCTGTTTTTT	CASGSGAANTGELFF
-	TRBJ1-5	TRBV19	-	TGTGCCAGTAGTATCTGGGGGCGGACGGACCAGCCCCAGCATTTT	CASSIWGRTDQPQHF
-	TRBJ1-4	TRBV10-2	-	TGCGCCAGCAGTGAGTCAAGGTCTGCGGTCGAAAAACTGTTTTTT	CASSESRSAVEKLFF
-	TRBJ2-1	TRBV27	-	TGTGCCAGCAGCTTTAGCGTCTCCAATGAGCAGTTCTTC	CASSFSVSNEQFF
TRBD1	TRBJ1-1	TRBV29-1	once	TGCAGCGTTGAGACAGGGCAGGATGAAGCTTTCTTT	CSVETGQDEAFF
-	TRBJ2-2	TRBV18	-	TGTGCCAGCTCACTGGGGGTGGCACCCTCCTTAAACACCGGGGAGCTGTTTTTT	CASSLGVAPSLNTGELFF
-	TRBJ2-6	TRBV3-1/TRBV3-2	-	TGTGCCAGCAGCCCCCGGGGCGGTGGGGCCAACGTCCTGACTTTC	CASSPRGGGANVLTF
-	TRBJ2-1	TRBV10-2	once	TGCGCCAGCAGTGAGGTTCCCAGCTCCTACAATGAGCAGTTCTTC	CASSEVPSSYNEQFF
-	TRBJ2-1	TRBV12-3/TRBV12-4	-	TGTGCCAGCAGTTTAACGGGGAATGAGCAGTTCTTC	CASSLTGNEQFF
-	TRBJ2-7	TRBV29-1	-	TGCAGCGCCGGGCCGCAGCTGGGCTACGAGCAGTACTTC	CSAGPQLGYEQYF
TRBD1	TRBJ1-4	TRBV3-1/TRBV3-2	-	TGTGCCAGCAGCCAAGCAGGGGGTGATGAAAAACTGTTTTTT	CASSQAGGDEKLFF
-	TRBJ1-1	TRBV18	once	TGTGCCAGCTCAAAAACTAGGACTGAAGCTTTCTTT	CASSKTRTEAFF
-	TRBJ1-6	TRBV10-2	-	TGCGCCACACTAGAGGACAGAGTCAATTCACCCCTCCACTTT	CATLEDRVNSPLHF
-	TRBJ1-1	TRBV6-7	-	TGTGCCAGCAGTTACTCGGGGCCAGCCCCTTGTAACACTGAAGCTTTCTTT	CASSYSGPAPCNTEAFF
-	TRBJ1-2	TRBV5-4	-	TGTGCCAGCAGCAGACAGGAGACAATATATGGCTACACCTTC	CASSRQETIYGYTF
-	TRBJ1-6	TRBV5-1	-	TGCGCCAGCAGCCCCGAAGGGCAGGTCGGTTCACCCCTCCACTTT	CASSPEGQVGSPLHF
TRBD2	TRBJ2-6	TRBV10-3	-	TGTGCCATCAGTGAGTCCGGACTAGCGGCTGGGGCCAACGTCCTGACTTTC	CAISESGLAAGANVLTF
-	TRBJ1-3	TRBV5-1	few	TGCGCCAGCAGGGTAAGGGCTGGAAACACCATATATTTT	CASRVRAGNTIYF
-	TRBJ2-1	TRBV30	-	TGTGCCTGGAAGGCAGACTACAATGAGCAGTTCTTC	CAWKADYNEQFF
TRBD1	TRBJ1-1	TRBV5-1	-	TGCGCCAGCAGCTATACCGGGACAGTGAACACTGAAGCTTTCTTT	CASSYTGTVNTEAFF
-	TRBJ1-3	TRBV4-3	-	TGCGCCAGCAGCCCCCAGGGGACGCAAGGAAACACCATATATTTT	CASSPQGTQGNTIYF
TRBD2	TRBJ2-2	TRBV18	-	TGTGCCAGCTCACAGAGCGGGGCTAACACCGGGGAGCTGTTTTTT	CASSQSGANTGELFF
TRBD1	TRBJ2-1	TRBV19	-	TGTGCCAGTAGTCCCCGGACAGGGGGGTATGAGCAGTTCTTC	CASSPRTGGYEQFF
-	TRBJ2-3	TRBV12-3/TRBV12-4	-	TGTGCCAGCAGTTTAGGAGGAGATACGCAGTATTTT	CASSLGGDTQYF
-	TRBJ2-1	TRBV25-1	-	TGTGCCAGCAGTGAATATACTATGGGGGGTCCGTTCTTC	CASSEYTMGGPFF
TRBD1	TRBJ2-5	TRBV11-2	-	TGTGCCAGCAGCTCGGATAGCAGGGGGCGGAGGGAGACCCAGTACTTC	CASSSDSRGRRETQYF
TRBD1	TRBJ2-7	TRBV24-1	-	TGTGCCACCAGTGGGACAGGGGGCTCCGAGCAGTACTTC	CATSGTGGSEQYF
TRBD2	TRBJ2-5	TRBV15	-	TGTGCCACCAGCTCAGATTTAGCGGGGCCCCAAGAGACCCAGTACTTC	CATSSDLAGPQETQYF
-	TRBJ2-2	TRBV30	-	TGTGCCTGGATCATAGAGGGAAAGGCCGGGGAGCTGTTTTTT	CAWIIEGKAGELFF
-	TRBJ2-4	TRBV11-2	-	TGTGCCAGCAGCTTAGATATAGGGCAGGGACTAGCCAAAAACATTCAGTACTTC	CASSLDIGQGLAKNIQYF
-	TRBJ2-1	TRBV3-1/TRBV3-2	-	TGTGCCAGCGGCGACGGGACCAATGAGCAGTTCTTC	CASGDGTNEQFF
-	TRBJ1-1	TRBV19	-	TGTGCCAGTAGTATGGGCGGCATGGCTGAAGCTTTCTTT	CASSMGGMAEAFF
-	TRBJ1-6	TRBV6-1	once	TGTGCCAGCAGTGAGGGCCCCAGGGCTAATTCACCCCTCCACTTT	CASSEGPRANSPLHF
-	TRBJ1-6	TRBV14	-	TGTGCCAGCAGCCCCTCGAGGAATTCACCCCTCCACTTT	CASSPSRNSPLHF
TRBD2	TRBJ2-2	TRBV3-1/TRBV3-2	-	TGTGCCAGCAGCCCACGGACTAGCGGGATCCCCGGGGAGCTGTTTTTT	CASSPRTSGIPGELFF
TRBD2	TRBJ2-3	TRBV7-2	-	TGTGCCAGCAACTCGGGTAGCGGGAGAGGCACGCAGTATTTT	CASNSGSGRGTQYF
TRBD2	TRBJ2-7	TRBV18	once	TGTGCCAGCTCACCAATGACTAGCGGCTCCTACGAGCAGTACTTC	CASSPMTSGSYEQYF
-	TRBJ2-1	TRBV9	-	TGTGCCAGCAGCGTAGATGTGTTGCGCAATGAGCAGTTCTTC	CASSVDVLRNEQFF
-	TRBJ1-2	TRBV5-6	-	TGTGCCAGCAGCCCTATGGCGGCCTATGGCTACACCTTC	CASSPMAAYGYTF